The 4 T cell receptor beta chains presented below share a single source sample, sequenced in a study. Treg sorting used a CD4+CD25+CD127-/low gate. TCRdb independently ran MiXCR on the 5' RACE reads; one entry per CDR3 protein. Of about 43,000 distinct CDR3 sequences in the sample, 20% to 25% were seen once. Specimen: Tregs sorted from a lymph node. These receptor sequences come from a female donor with breast cancer.

This clonotype was recorded many times. The chain employs TRBV4-1 and TRBJ1-5; D is ambiguous. There are 14 residues in the CDR3. From germline, CDR1 is MGHRA and CDR2 YSYEKL. The V gene lost 0 bases and the J gene lost 4 bases, with 7 bases spanning the gap. The CDR3 is CASSQDPWNQPQHF. For the CDR3, the DNA is TGCGCCAGCAGCCAAGATCCCTGGAATCAGCCCCAGCATTTT.

This clonotype showed up just a few times. The chain combines TRBV6-6 with TRBJ1-4; 10 nucleotides agree with TRBD1. This CDR3 region has 14 residues. V lost 6 bases and J lost 8; bases outside the gene matches: 6. From germline, CDR1 is MNHNY and CDR2 SVGAGI (reference sequence). The CDR3 here is CASSRDRGREKLFF. CDR3 coding DNA: TGTGCCAGCAGCAGGGACAGGGGACGAGAAAAACTGTTTTTT.

This clonotype came up many times. The chain joins TRBV4-2 to TRBJ2-7; TRBD2 is a possible D gene (5 bases). The length of the CDR3 is 15 residues. The V and J ends lost 4 bases and 0 bases respectively, with 13 bases between them. Germline-derived CDR1 and CDR2 are LGHNA and YNFKEQ. CDR3 DNA sequence: TGTGCCAGCAGCCCCCGGACTCCTAGCTCCTACGAGCAGTACTTC. Its translation is CASSPRTPSSYEQYF.

This clonotype was observed a few times. The chain recombines TRBV6-5 with TRBJ1-1; 7 bases line up with TRBD1. The V gene end was trimmed by 2 bases and the J gene end by 2 bases; junction bases not matched to a gene: 11. This CDR3 has 17 amino acids. CDR1 is MNHEY, CDR2 SVGAGI, per germline. CDR3: CASSYEARDRLNTEAFF. The CDR3 DNA sequence: TGTGCCAGCAGTTACGAAGCGAGGGACAGACTTAACACTGAAGCTTTCTTT.